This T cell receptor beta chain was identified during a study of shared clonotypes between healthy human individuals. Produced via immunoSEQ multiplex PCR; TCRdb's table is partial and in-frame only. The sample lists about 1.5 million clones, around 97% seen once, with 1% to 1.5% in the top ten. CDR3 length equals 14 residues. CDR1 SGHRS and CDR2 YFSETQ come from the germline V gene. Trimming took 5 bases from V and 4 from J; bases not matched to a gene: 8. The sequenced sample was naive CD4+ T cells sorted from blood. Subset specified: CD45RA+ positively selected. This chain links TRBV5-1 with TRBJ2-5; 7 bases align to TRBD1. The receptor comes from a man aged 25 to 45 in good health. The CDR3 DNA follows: TGCGCCAGCAGGACAGGGCCGCTTGGAGAGACCCAGTACTTC. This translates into CASRTGPLGETQYF.